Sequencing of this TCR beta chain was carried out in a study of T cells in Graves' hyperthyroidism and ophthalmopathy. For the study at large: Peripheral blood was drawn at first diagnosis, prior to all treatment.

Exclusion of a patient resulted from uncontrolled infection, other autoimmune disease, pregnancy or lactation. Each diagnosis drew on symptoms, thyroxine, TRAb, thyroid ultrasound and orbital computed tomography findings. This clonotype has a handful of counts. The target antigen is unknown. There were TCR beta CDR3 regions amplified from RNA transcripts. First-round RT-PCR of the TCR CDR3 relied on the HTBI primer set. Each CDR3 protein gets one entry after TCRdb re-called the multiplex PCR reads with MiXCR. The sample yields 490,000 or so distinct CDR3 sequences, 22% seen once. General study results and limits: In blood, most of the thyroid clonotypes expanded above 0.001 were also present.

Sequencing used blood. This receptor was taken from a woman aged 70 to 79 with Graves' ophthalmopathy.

This CDR3 is CASSISRGTEAFF. The CDR3 nucleotides read TGTGCCAGCAGCATAAGCAGGGGGACTGAAGCTTTCTTT. The chain joins TRBV11-2 to TRBJ1-1; 7 nucleotides agree with TRBD1. Germline lookup yields CDR1 SGHAT and CDR2 FQNNGV. With V trimmed by 5 bases and J by 5 bases, 5 bases remained unmatched. CDR3 size: 13 residues.